The 28 T cell receptor beta chains below all came from one sample that was sequenced in a study of T cell changes during pregnancy in multiple sclerosis. Method: immunoSEQ multiplex PCR; TCRdb's copy keeps in-frame clones and lacks some. The sample yields about 110,000 clones, 91% seen once. The sequencing here drew on peripheral blood, taken before pregnancy. The receptor set was obtained from a female donor with multiple sclerosis, enrolled in a pregnancy study.

The chain couples TRBV28 to TRBJ2-4, with TRBD2 as a possible D gene (6 bases). CDR3 length: 17 residues. The V and J ends lost 2 bases and 3 bases respectively, with 17 bases between them. From germline, CDR1 is MDHEN and CDR2 SYDVKM. CDR3 loop: CASSLGGAWRGKNIQYF. The CDR3 DNA is TGTGCCAGCAGTTTAGGGGGAGCTTGGCGGGGCAAAAACATTCAGTACTTC.

V and J are TRBV5-1 and TRBJ2-7; TRBD2 is a possible D gene (6 bases). V lost 1 base and J 4 bases, leaving 15 bases between the germline ends. Germline CDR1 and CDR2: SGHRS and YFSETQ. The CDR3 has 15 residues. The CDR3, as DNA: TGCGCCAGCAGCTTGTTACCAACGGGAGAATACGAGCAGTACTTC. This encodes CASSLLPTGEYEQYF.

This chain connects TRBV2 to TRBJ2-1, with 13 bases identical to TRBD2. The CDR3 is 17 residues long. Germline V CDR1 and CDR2: SNHLY, FYNNEI. J lost 7 bases, V lost 3 bases, and 9 bases had no gene match. The CDR3 spells CASSDKLAGGRGNEQFF. The DNA of the CDR3 is TGTGCCAGCAGTGATAAACTAGCGGGAGGGAGGGGAAATGAGCAGTTCTTC.

This chain links TRBV4-3 with TRBJ2-1; 13 nucleotides align to TRBD2. The CDR3 extends over 17 amino acids. The germline CDR1 and CDR2 sequences are LGHNA and YSLEER. J was trimmed by 4 bases and V by 0 bases; bases with no gene match: 3. CDR3 DNA: TGCGCCAGCAGCCAAGACCAACTAGCGGGGGGGTACAATGAGCAGTTCTTC. Protein: CASSQDQLAGGYNEQFF.

About this clone itself: One end of the junction fails to match germline, which may point to a read error. The same CDR3 also results from other DNA sequences found in this sample. The CDR3 region is CASSPGQDYGYTF. For the CDR3, the DNA is TGCGCCAGCTCCCCGGGACAGGACTATGGCTACACCTTC. The V and J genes are TRBV18 and TRBJ1-2, with 8 nucleotides matching TRBD1. Germline V gene sequence: CDR1 KGHSH, CDR2 LQKENI. This CDR3 contains 13 residues.

The chain uses TRBV2 and TRBJ2-7; unclear D gene. The V gene lost 1 base and the J gene lost 4 bases, with 14 bases spanning the gap. The CDR3 has 15 amino acids. CDR1 and CDR2 from the germline V gene are SNHLY and FYNNEI. CDR3 loop: CASSEEYKPRYEQYF. The CDR3 DNA reads TGTGCCAGCAGTGAAGAGTACAAACCGAGGTACGAGCAGTACTTC.

The rearrangement joins TRBV5-5 to TRBJ2-7; D is perhaps TRBD2 (7 bases). Deletions cut 6 bases from V and 7 bases from J, with 23 bases between. This CDR3 spans 15 amino acids. Germline CDR1 reads SGHKS; CDR2 reads YYEKEE (reference sequence). The CDR3 sequence: CASTPLRGPLGEQYF. CDR3 sequence (DNA): TGTGCCAGCACCCCTTTGCGGGGGCCCCTCGGGGAGCAGTACTTC.

This chain joins TRBV9 and TRBJ2-1, with TRBD2 identical over 9 bases. The V gene's germline CDR1 is SGDLS and CDR2 YYNGEE. J was trimmed by 3 bases and V by 4 bases; bases with no gene match: 17. The CDR3 covers 19 residues. In nucleotides, the CDR3 is TGTGCCAGCAGCTCCCGTGGGGGGGGCGGGAGGGCCGACTACAATGAGCAGTTCTTC. Its translation is CASSSRGGGGRADYNEQFF.

The chain couples TRBV6-1 to TRBJ1-5; D gene ambiguous. This CDR3 spans 15 amino acids. Trimming stripped 7 bases from V and 0 bases from J, with 13 bases between. Germline loops: CDR1 MNHNS, CDR2 SASEGT. CDR3 sequence reads: CASKDIDYSNQPQHF. In nucleotides, the CDR3 is TGTGCCAGCAAAGACATTGACTATAGCAATCAGCCCCAGCATTTT.

This sequence joins TRBV19 and TRBJ2-6, with 8 bases fitting TRBD1. CDR1 and CDR2 from the germline V gene are LNHDA and SQIVND (reference sequence). V shed 3 bases, J shed 4 bases, and the junction held 8 bases outside the gene matches. There are 17 residues in the CDR3. In DNA, the CDR3 is TGTGCCAGTAGTATCGGGCCAGGGGGCTTGGGGGCCAACGTCCTGACTTTC. Protein sequence: CASSIGPGGLGANVLTF.

This chain joins TRBV7-9 and TRBJ2-1; 14 bases map to TRBD2. Germline V CDR1 and CDR2: SEHNR, FQNEAQ (reference sequence). The CDR3 contains 17 residues. V lost 6 bases, J lost 5 bases, and 9 bases stayed unmatched. The CDR3 reads CASSPPGTSGSNNEQFF. The CDR3 bases are TGTGCCAGCAGTCCGCCCGGGACTAGCGGGAGTAACAATGAGCAGTTCTTC.

The rearrangement uses TRBV19 and TRBJ2-1, with 10 bases that match TRBD1. The V gene's germline CDR1 is LNHDA and CDR2 SQIVND (reference sequence). The V segment lost 8 bases and the J segment 8 bases; nucleotides outside the gene matches: 3. The CDR3 contains 12 residues. The DNA of the CDR3 is TGTGCCAGTCGGACAGGGGGGTATGAGCAGTTCTTC. This translates into CASRTGGYEQFF.

The rearrangement links TRBV15 to TRBJ2-5; 8 bases line up with TRBD2. The CDR3 loop spans 15 amino acids. V shed 4 bases and J 4 bases; nucleotides not matched to a gene: 8. Germline V lookup: CDR1 LNHNV, CDR2 YYDKDF (reference sequence). CDR3 sequence: CATSISSGSLETQYF. The CDR3 bases are TGTGCCACCAGCATTTCTAGCGGGTCCCTAGAGACCCAGTACTTC.

J is TRBJ1-2 and V is TRBV6-6; possibly TRBD1 for D (5 bases). V lost 2 bases to trimming and J lost 4 bases, with 8 bases between them. In germline, CDR1 is MNHNY, CDR2 SVGAGI (reference sequence). CDR3 size: 13 residues. The CDR3: CASSYDTGYGYTF. Written as DNA, the CDR3 is TGTGCCAGCAGTTACGACACAGGCTATGGCTACACCTTC.

The rearrangement uses TRBV5-1 and TRBJ2-1, with TRBD2 identical over 12 bases. CDR1 is SGHRS, CDR2 YFSETQ, per germline. The CDR3 loop spans 18 amino acids. V trimming: 0 bases; J trimming: 6 bases; junction bases outside the gene matches: 10. CDR3: CASSLVASGRAGVNEQFF. As DNA, the CDR3 is TGCGCCAGCAGCTTGGTAGCTAGCGGGAGGGCCGGGGTCAATGAGCAGTTCTTC.

This clone occurred a few times. At one end the junction does not follow the germline gene, possibly because of a read error. The chain is built from TRBV11-3 and TRBJ1-1; no definite D call. The CDR3 loop spans 13 amino acids. The V gene's germline CDR1 is SGHNT and CDR2 YENEEA. The CDR3 spells CASGFGQNTEAFF. CDR3 in DNA: TGTGCCAGCGGCTTCGGTCAGAACACTGAAGCTTTCTTT.

The chain links TRBV27 to TRBJ1-2; 10 bases fit TRBD1. The CDR3 extends over 16 amino acids. The junction had 12 bases not matched to a gene; V was cut back by 4 bases and J by 7 bases. Per germline, CDR1 MNHEY and CDR2 SMNVEV (reference sequence). Written as DNA, the CDR3 is TGTGCCAGCAGTTGGGACAGGGGATCTTCTACGTTTGGCTACACCTTC. Protein product: CASSWDRGSSTFGYTF.

V usage is TRBV4-2 and J usage is TRBJ1-2, with TRBD1 identical over 8 bases. Germline values: CDR1 LGHNA, CDR2 YNFKEQ. V trimming: 2 bases; J trimming: 4 bases; junction bases outside the gene matches: 3. CDR3 length equals 14 residues. The CDR3 DNA is TGTGCCAGCAGCCAATCCGGGACAGGCTATGGCTACACCTTC. Its protein product is CASSQSGTGYGYTF.

This chain joins TRBV9 and TRBJ1-6; a possible D gene is TRBD1 (6 bases). Germline values: CDR1 SGDLS, CDR2 YYNGEE. The CDR3 has 15 amino acids. V lost 4 bases and J lost 5, with 13 bases in between. This chain's CDR3 is CASSPNQGNNSPLHF. In DNA, the CDR3 is TGTGCCAGCAGCCCCAACCAGGGGAATAATTCACCCCTCCACTTT.

This chain links TRBV5-4 with TRBJ2-7; D perhaps matches TRBD1 (6 bases). CDR3 length equals 14 residues. Between the trimmed V and J ends, which lost 0 bases and 4 bases, there was a span of 11 bases. Germline loops: CDR1 SGHNT, CDR2 YYREEE (reference sequence). Here the CDR3 reads CASSLGTGIYEQYF. CDR3 DNA sequence: TGTGCCAGCAGCTTGGGTACAGGGATTTACGAGCAGTACTTC.

This clone was recorded only once. The chain employs TRBV9 and TRBJ2-7; D is ambiguous. The CDR3 has 13 amino acids. Looked up from germline, CDR1 is SGDLS and CDR2 is YYNGEE. Trimming removed 4 bases at V and 5 bases at J, with 13 bases between. CDR3 DNA: TGTGCCAGCAGCCCCCCAGGAAGGAACGAGCAGTACTTC. Translation gives CASSPPGRNEQYF.

The chain combines TRBV2 with TRBJ1-2; the D gene is possibly TRBD1 (6 bases). V was clipped by 3 bases and J by 3 bases, with 8 bases between them. The CDR3 contains 13 residues. CDR1 is SNHLY, CDR2 FYNNEI, per germline. CDR3: CASSDPGDYGYTF. The CDR3 DNA reads as TGTGCCAGCAGTGACCCAGGGGACTATGGCTACACCTTC. The variable domain in full, with the rest retrieved from reference TRBV2 and TRBJ1-2, is EPEVTQTPSHQVTQMGQEVILRCVPISNHLYFYWYRQILGQKVEFLVSFYNNEISEKSEIFDDQFSVERPDGSNFTLKIRSTKLEDSAMYFCASSDPGDYGYTFGSGTRLTVV.

The chain uses TRBV28 and TRBJ2-5; 10 bases map to TRBD2. V lost 6 bases and J lost 5; bases outside the gene matches: 9. The V gene's germline CDR1 is MDHEN and CDR2 SYDVKM. The CDR3 has 15 amino acids. CDR3 nucleotides: TGTGCCAGCAGGCCCGGGACTAGCGTAGGGGAGACCCAGTACTTC. Amino acids: CASRPGTSVGETQYF. Combining the CDR3 with reference TRBV28 and TRBJ2-5 gives the whole variable domain DVKVTQSSRYLVKRTGEKVFLECVQDMDHENMFWYRQDPGLGLRLIYFSYDVKMKEKGDIPEGYSVSREKKERFSLILESASTNQTSMYLCASRPGTSVGETQYFGPGTRLLVL.

This clone is a singleton in its sample. The V call is TRBV5-1, the J call TRBJ2-3, with 10 positions matching TRBD1. The germline V gene encodes CDR1 SGHRS and CDR2 YFSETQ. Germline trimming cut 6 bases from V and 1 base from J; bases unmatched to any gene: 5. The CDR3 is made up of 15 amino acids. CDR3 in amino acids: CASTTGTGGTDTQYF. CDR3 DNA: TGCGCCAGCACAACCGGGACAGGGGGCACAGATACGCAGTATTTT.

This chain links TRBV2 with TRBJ2-3, with 8 bases that match TRBD1. Germline lookup yields CDR1 SNHLY and CDR2 FYNNEI. The trim removed 6 bases at V and 5 bases at J, leaving 7 bases unmatched. The CDR3 covers 14 residues. The CDR3: CASRSDRGVDTQYF. CDR3 bases: TGTGCCAGCAGATCTGACAGGGGCGTAGATACGCAGTATTTT. Supplemented by reference TRBV2 and TRBJ2-3, the full variable domain reads EPEVTQTPSHQVTQMGQEVILRCVPISNHLYFYWYRQILGQKVEFLVSFYNNEISEKSEIFDDQFSVERPDGSNFTLKIRSTKLEDSAMYFCASRSDRGVDTQYFGPGTRLTVL.

This clone was counted once. CDR3 region: CASSLDTGGETQYF. The CDR3 coding sequence is TGCGCCAGCAGCTTGGACACGGGAGGGGAGACCCAGTACTTC. The rearrangement joins TRBV5-1 to TRBJ2-5; 8 nucleotides agree with TRBD2. The V gene's germline CDR1 is SGHRS and CDR2 YFSETQ. The V gene end was trimmed by 0 bases and the J gene end by 5 bases; junction bases not matched to a gene: 3. There are 14 residues in the CDR3.

The CDR3 loop reads CAISESGRGKIEAFF. The CDR3 coding sequence is TGTGCCATCAGTGAGTCGGGGAGGGGGAAAATCGAAGCTTTCTTT. The J gene is TRBJ1-1, the V gene TRBV10-3; D is perhaps TRBD1 (6 bases). Per the germline V gene, CDR1 is ENHRY and CDR2 is SYGVKD. CDR3 length equals 15 residues. V gave up 0 bases and J gave up 8 bases, with 16 bases separating them.

V gene TRBV7-9 combines with J gene TRBJ2-1; D is ambiguous. The CDR3 runs to 13 residues. V was cut by 2 bases and J by 5 bases, with 7 bases left in between. Germline V gives CDR1 SEHNR, CDR2 FQNEAQ (reference sequence). The CDR3 sequence: CASSLSRDNEQFF. In nucleotides, the CDR3 is TGTGCCAGCAGCTTAAGTCGAGACAATGAGCAGTTCTTC.